The sequence of this T cell receptor (beta chain) was determined in a study of blood T cells in healthy people across ages. Study-wide results and limits: Older age coincided with a roughly linear decline in TCR beta diversity per million T cells. Diversity estimated from one million T cells was considered an underestimate.

Germline V gene data show CDR1 as MNHEY and CDR2 as SVGEGT. The V segment lost 7 bases and the J segment 4 bases; nucleotides outside the gene matches: 6. There are 14 residues in the CDR3. This clonotype was picked up a small number of times. The antigen remains unidentified. For the second PCR, which ran for roughly 6 to 11 cycles, a sample-barcoded 5' primer and a J-beta primer mix were used. TCRdb redid the calling of the 5' RACE reads with MiXCR, one entry per CDR3 protein. The table has over 700,000 distinct CDR3 sequences, 25% seen once; the top ten hold 8% to 10%. Per sample, a minimum of 6 million PBMCs were isolated. This same sample was also part of a study on T cells of mothers and their children. From that report: Material was donated by three healthy Caucasian mothers and their six children.

Sequenced sample: blood. The clonotype comes from a boy younger than 18 in good health. The gene calls are TRBV6-2 or TRBV6-3 and TRBJ1-5, with 8 bases that match TRBD1. The CDR3 sequence is CASTWTGINQPQHF. In nucleotides, the CDR3 is TGTGCCAGCACCTGGACAGGGATAAATCAGCCCCAGCATTTT.